The 27 T cell receptor beta chains below all came from one sample that was sequenced in a study of cytomegalovirus exposure and HLA in healthy donors. Primers included in the PCR were 60 Vbeta and 13 Jbeta primers. The method was immunoSEQ multiplex PCR; TCRdb's version includes in-frame clones alone and lacks a portion of them. Counted here are around 140,000 clones, roughly 75% occurring once; the ten biggest clones make up roughly 2.9%. Sequencing was carried out using PBMCs. The receptors were sampled from a female donor in good health and CMV-seronegative.

The gene calls are TRBV4-2 and TRBJ2-3; possibly TRBD2 for D (7 bases). V was shortened by 5 bases and J by 5 bases, with 26 bases between the two germline ends. The CDR3 sequence is 18 residues long. Per germline, CDR1 LGHNA and CDR2 YNFKEQ. Written as DNA, the CDR3 is TGTGCCAGCAGCACCATCGGGGGGCCATTCTCTTTAATAGATACGCAGTATTTT. It is translated as CASSTIGGPFSLIDTQYF.

This chain connects TRBV9 to TRBJ2-3; 12 bases align to TRBD2. Germline V gene data show CDR1 as SGDLS and CDR2 as YYNGEE. V shed 0 bases and J 0 bases; nucleotides not matched to a gene: 5. This CDR3 is 18 amino acids long. The CDR3 DNA sequence: TGTGCCAGCAGCGTAGGGACTAGCGGGGCCACTAGCACAGATACGCAGTATTTT. Residues: CASSVGTSGATSTDTQYF.

This chain links TRBV5-5 with TRBJ2-2; 10 bases match TRBD1. V lost 4 bases, J lost 9 bases, and 9 bases stayed unmatched. The CDR3 length is 15 residues. Germline CDR1 and CDR2: SGHKS and YYEKEE (reference sequence). DNA for the CDR3: TGTGCCAGCAGCCCTCAGGACAGGGGGTACTGGGAGCTGTTTTTT. Protein product: CASSPQDRGYWELFF.

This clone appeared once. This chain uses TRBV7-2 with TRBJ1-6; 10 nucleotides agree with TRBD1. Trimming at V came to 4 bases and at J to 9 bases, leaving 3 bases not matched to a gene. The germline V gene has CDR1 SGHTA and CDR2 FQGNSA. The CDR3 totals 14 residues. CDR3 residues: CASSSGQGSSPLHF. DNA of the CDR3: TGTGCCAGCAGCTCGGGACAGGGGAGTTCACCCCTCCACTTT.

The J gene is TRBJ1-6, the V gene TRBV6-5; D is undetermined. Trimming removed 5 bases from V and 8 bases from J, with 13 bases in between. Germline loops: CDR1 MNHEY, CDR2 SVGAGI. The CDR3 has 14 amino acids. CDR3 nucleotide sequence: TGTGCCAGCAGTGAAAGGCCCGCGGATTCACCCCTCCACTTT. Translating gives CASSERPADSPLHF.

The chain has TRBV27 and TRBJ2-2, with unresolved D. The CDR3 runs 11 residues. Trimming cost V 6 bases and J 4 bases, with 3 bases left between them. Germline CDR1 reads MNHEY; CDR2 reads SMNVEV (reference sequence). The CDR3 here is CASSSTGELFF. CDR3 in DNA: TGTGCCAGCAGCAGCACCGGGGAGCTGTTTTTT.

The DNA of the CDR3 is TGTGCCAGCACCCTGGACAGGGCCCGCAGTGGAAACACCATATATTTT. Residues: CASTLDRARSGNTIYF. The rearrangement uses TRBV28 and TRBJ1-3, with 8 bases aligning to TRBD1. Per the germline V gene, CDR1 is MDHEN and CDR2 is SYDVKM. The CDR3 spans 16 residues. Trimming at V came to 7 bases and at J to 3 bases, leaving 11 bases not matched to a gene.

The V call is TRBV10-3, the J call TRBJ2-5; 11 bases fit TRBD2. CDR3 length equals 16 residues. Germline CDR1 is ENHRY and CDR2 is SYGVKD. J gave up 3 bases and V 4 bases, and 7 bases lay outside the gene matches. Here the CDR3 reads CAISGPSGGREETQYF. The CDR3 DNA sequence: TGTGCCATCAGTGGGCCTAGCGGGGGGCGGGAAGAGACCCAGTACTTC.

The chain uses TRBV28 and TRBJ1-4; 8 bases are a match to TRBD1. Germline CDR1 is MDHEN and CDR2 is SYDVKM. The CDR3 spans 17 residues. The V segment lost 1 base and the J segment 1 base; nucleotides outside the gene matches: 5. The CDR3 DNA is TGTGCCAGCAGTTTATTTGCAGGGGGCTTAACTAATGAAAAACTGTTTTTT. Translation gives CASSLFAGGLTNEKLFF.

V usage is TRBV5-1 and J usage is TRBJ2-1, with TRBD2 identical over 8 bases. V lost 0 bases and J lost 9; bases outside the gene matches: 8. CDR1 and CDR2 from the germline V gene are SGHRS and YFSETQ. This CDR3 comprises 15 residues. The CDR3 DNA follows: TGCGCCAGCAGCTTGGCTGTTGCGGGAGGTGTTGAGCAGTTCTTC. Amino acids: CASSLAVAGGVEQFF.

This chain joins TRBV10-1 and TRBJ2-1; possibly TRBD2 for D (6 bases). This CDR3 region has 13 residues. Germline V gives CDR1 WNHNN, CDR2 SYGVQD (reference sequence). Trimming removed 4 bases from V and 7 bases from J, with 11 bases in between. CDR3 nucleotide sequence: TGCGCCAGCAGTGCCCTAGCGAATAATGAGCAGTTCTTC. Its protein is CASSALANNEQFF.

The rearrangement uses TRBV7-3 and TRBJ2-1; no clear D. Per germline, CDR1 SGHTA and CDR2 FQGTGA. The CDR3 is 15 residues long. V was pared by 3 bases and J by 9 bases, with 18 bases between. The CDR3: CASSLQRPKLGEQFF. CDR3 DNA sequence: TGTGCCAGCAGCTTGCAGCGACCCAAGCTCGGTGAGCAGTTCTTC.

A single count supports this clone. The rearrangement joins TRBV19 to TRBJ1-2, with TRBD1 matching 7 bases. Germline assignment: CDR1 LNHDA and CDR2 SQIVND (reference sequence). The CDR3 totals 15 residues. V shed 5 bases and J 5 bases; nucleotides not matched to a gene: 11. The CDR3 region has the DNA TGTGCCAGTAGTCGAACGGGGACGACAGGGTATGGCTACACCTTC. It is translated as CASSRTGTTGYGYTF. Combining the CDR3 with reference TRBV19 and TRBJ1-2 gives the whole variable domain DGGITQSPKYLFRKEGQNVTLSCEQNLNHDAMYWYRQDPGQGLRLIYYSQIVNDFQKGDIAEGYSVSREKKESFPLTVTSAQKNPTAFYLCASSRTGTTGYGYTFGSGTRLTVV.

The chain couples TRBV10-3 to TRBJ1-5; tentatively, D is TRBD1 (6 bases). V lost 2 bases and J 6 bases, leaving 14 bases between the germline ends. The germline gives CDR1 ENHRY, CDR2 SYGVKD. This CDR3 has 15 residues. CDR3 nucleotide sequence: TGTGCCATCAGTGAGGGGAGGGGGGCCGGTCAGCCCCAGCATTTT. This encodes CAISEGRGAGQPQHF.

This clone was found a few times. This chain connects TRBV4-1 to TRBJ1-1; TRBD1 matches 8 bases. The CDR3 has 15 amino acids. Trimming took 2 bases from V and 5 from J; bases not matched to a gene: 7. In germline, CDR1 is MGHRA, CDR2 YSYEKL. The CDR3 bases are TGCGCCAGCAGCCAAAACAGGGGGGCGTTGACTGAAGCTTTCTTT. Protein: CASSQNRGALTEAFF.

This sequence joins TRBV2 and TRBJ1-2; no clear D gene. The V gene lost 6 bases and the J gene lost 2 bases, with 7 bases spanning the gap. Per the germline V gene, CDR1 is SNHLY and CDR2 is FYNNEI. The CDR3 is 12 residues long. The CDR3 nucleotides are TGTGCCAGCAGAACACCGAACTATGGCTACACCTTC. Protein product: CASRTPNYGYTF.

As DNA, the CDR3 is TGTGCCAGCAGCCAAGATTGGGCAGCTAACACTGAAGCTTTCTTT. Residues: CASSQDWAANTEAFF. The rearrangement links TRBV4-2 to TRBJ1-1; no definite D call. Trimming took off 0 bases at V and 2 bases at J, with 10 bases between the two ends. The CDR3 is 15 amino acids. Looked up from germline, CDR1 is LGHNA and CDR2 is YNFKEQ.

The chain joins TRBV18 to TRBJ1-3; tentative D call: TRBD1 (5 bases). V was cut by 2 bases and J by 4 bases, with 15 bases left in between. CDR1 is KGHSH, CDR2 LQKENI, per germline. The CDR3 extends over 16 amino acids. This chain's CDR3 is CASSPIPVDRGNTIYF. DNA for the CDR3: TGTGCCAGCTCACCAATCCCCGTTGACAGAGGAAACACCATATATTTT.

The genes are TRBV30 and TRBJ1-3; tentative D call: TRBD1 (5 bases). Germline-derived CDR1 and CDR2 are GTSNPN and SVGIG (reference sequence). V was shortened by 7 bases and J by 0 bases, with 13 bases between the two germline ends. The CDR3 loop spans 14 amino acids. The CDR3 DNA sequence: TGTGCCTTTTGGGGCCCAGACTCTGGAAACACCATATATTTT. It translates to CAFWGPDSGNTIYF.

The chain recombines TRBV7-9 with TRBJ1-2, with D possibly TRBD1 on 6 matching bases. Trimming pared 1 base from V and 0 bases from J, leaving 9 bases between. The CDR3 covers 15 residues. Germline CDR1 is SEHNR and CDR2 is FQNEAQ (reference sequence). The CDR3 region is CASSLGAGANYGYTF. The CDR3 DNA follows: TGTGCCAGCAGCTTAGGCGCAGGGGCTAACTATGGCTACACCTTC.

This clone occurred once. This chain uses TRBV5-1 with TRBJ1-4; TRBD1 aligns across 10 bases. CDR1 SGHRS and CDR2 YFSETQ come from the germline V gene. Trimming cost V 2 bases and J 7 bases; bases outside gene matches: 8. The CDR3 length is 16 residues. Here the CDR3 reads CASSLGGGQGTEKLFF. For the CDR3, the DNA is TGCGCCAGCAGCTTAGGTGGGGGACAGGGGACTGAAAAACTGTTTTTT.

As DNA, the CDR3 is TGCAGCGTTGGGCAGGGGCCATCGGGCTACACCTTC. Translating gives CSVGQGPSGYTF. This chain joins TRBV29-1 and TRBJ1-2; TRBD1 is a possible D gene (6 bases). Looked up from germline, CDR1 is SQVTM and CDR2 is ANQGSEA. Trimming left V 4 bases short and J 8 bases short, with 14 bases between. The CDR3 sequence is 12 residues long.

The chain joins TRBV15 to TRBJ2-7, with D maybe TRBD1 (5 bases). V lost 5 bases, J lost 4 bases, and 18 bases lay in between. This CDR3 has 15 amino acids. Germline V lookup: CDR1 LNHNV, CDR2 YYDKDF (reference sequence). The DNA of the CDR3 is TGTGCCACCAGCTGGCCCCAAGGACAAGGATACGAGCAGTACTTC. Amino acids: CATSWPQGQGYEQYF.

This clone was seen just once. The chain recombines TRBV27 with TRBJ2-7, with 8 bases lining up with TRBD2. The CDR3 spans 15 residues. Unmatched junction bases numbered 9, after V lost 1 base and J lost 7 bases. Germline V gives CDR1 MNHEY, CDR2 SMNVEV (reference sequence). In nucleotides, the CDR3 is TGTGCCAGCAGTTTATTTTCCCTCCCGGGGGGGGAGCAGTACTTC. This gives the protein CASSLFSLPGGEQYF.

This clone has a handful of counts. The chain uses TRBV5-1 and TRBJ1-5, with no clear D. The CDR3 contains 13 residues. V dropped 4 bases and J dropped 6 bases, with 11 bases sitting between them. Germline V gene sequence: CDR1 SGHRS, CDR2 YFSETQ. In nucleotides, the CDR3 is TGCGCCAGCAGCCGGGAGCCCGGTCAGCCCCAGCATTTT. As protein: CASSREPGQPQHF.

This chain uses TRBV5-4 with TRBJ1-3; no firm D call. From germline, CDR1 is SGHNT and CDR2 YYREEE (reference sequence). Trimming removed 0 bases from V and 3 bases from J, with 10 bases in between. The CDR3 totals 15 residues. CDR3 sequence: CASSLDLRGGNTIYF. The DNA for the CDR3 is TGTGCCAGCAGCTTGGACCTCCGGGGTGGAAACACCATATATTTT.

This clone has just a few counts. In nucleotides, the CDR3 is TGTGCCTGCATCGGGACAGGGTTGCGTGGCTACACCTTC. It encodes CACIGTGLRGYTF. V is TRBV30 and J is TRBJ1-2; 9 bases align to TRBD1. The CDR3 has 13 amino acids. Per the germline V gene, CDR1 is GTSNPN and CDR2 is SVGIG (reference sequence). V lost 6 bases to trimming and J lost 7 bases; unmatched junction nucleotides: 9.